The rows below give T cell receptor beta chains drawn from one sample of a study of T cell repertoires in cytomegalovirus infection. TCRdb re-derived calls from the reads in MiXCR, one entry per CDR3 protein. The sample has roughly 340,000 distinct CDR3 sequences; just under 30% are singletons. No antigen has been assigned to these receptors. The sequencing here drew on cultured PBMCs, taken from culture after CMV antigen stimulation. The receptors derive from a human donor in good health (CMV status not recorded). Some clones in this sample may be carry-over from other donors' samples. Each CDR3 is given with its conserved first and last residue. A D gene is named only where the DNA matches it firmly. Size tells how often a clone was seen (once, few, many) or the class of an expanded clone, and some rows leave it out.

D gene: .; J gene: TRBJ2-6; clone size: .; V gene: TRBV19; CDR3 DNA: TGTGCCAGTAGACCGCAGGGGGCCAACGTCCTGACTTTC; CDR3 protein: CASRPQGANVLTF
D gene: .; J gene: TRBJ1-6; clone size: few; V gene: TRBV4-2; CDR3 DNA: TGTGCCAGCAGCCAAGAAGTTCGGACAGATTCACCCCTCCACTTT; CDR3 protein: CASSQEVRTDSPLHF
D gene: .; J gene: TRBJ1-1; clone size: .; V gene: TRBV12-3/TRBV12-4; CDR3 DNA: TGTGCCAGCAGTCCCCGACAGGACCGGAACACTGAAGCTTTCTTT; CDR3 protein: CASSPRQDRNTEAFF
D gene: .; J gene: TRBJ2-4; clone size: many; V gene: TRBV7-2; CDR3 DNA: TGTGCCAGCAGCTTAGGACTAGGGGCGCTGGCGGGAAACATTCAGTACTTC; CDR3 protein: CASSLGLGALAGNIQYF
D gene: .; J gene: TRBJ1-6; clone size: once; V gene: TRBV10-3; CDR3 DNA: TGTGCCATCAGTGACCAGAAACGTCCGGGGAGCTCCTATAATTCACCCCTCCACTTT; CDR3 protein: CAISDQKRPGSSYNSPLHF
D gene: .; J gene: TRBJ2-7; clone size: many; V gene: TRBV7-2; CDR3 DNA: TGTGCCAGCAGCTTACCAGTCAACTACGAGCAGTACTTC; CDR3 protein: CASSLPVNYEQYF
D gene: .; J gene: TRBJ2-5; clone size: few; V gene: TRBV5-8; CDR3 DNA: TGTGCCAGCAGCTTGGGATTTCCAACCCAGTACTTC; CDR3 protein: CASSLGFPTQYF
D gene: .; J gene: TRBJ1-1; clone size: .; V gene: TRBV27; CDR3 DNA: TGTGCCAGCAGTCTCATGGGACCGACGGAAGCTTTCTTT; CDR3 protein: CASSLMGPTEAFF
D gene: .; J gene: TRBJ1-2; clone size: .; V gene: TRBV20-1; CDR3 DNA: TGCAGTGCCTCAGGAACTCGTGGCTACACCTTC; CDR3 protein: CSASGTRGYTF
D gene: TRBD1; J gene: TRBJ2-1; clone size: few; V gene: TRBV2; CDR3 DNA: TGTGCCAGCACGGACAGGGACAATGAGCAGTTCTTC; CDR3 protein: CASTDRDNEQFF
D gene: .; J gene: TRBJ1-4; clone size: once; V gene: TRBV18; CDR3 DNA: TGTGCCAGCTCACCCTATACGATTGAGGAAAAACTGTTTTTT; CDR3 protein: CASSPYTIEEKLFF
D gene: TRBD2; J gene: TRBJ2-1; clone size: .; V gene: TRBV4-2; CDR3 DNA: TGTGCCAGCAGCCAAGAACAAGTGACTACGGGCGTCGGGAGGAATGAGCAGTTCTTC; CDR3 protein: CASSQEQVTTGVGRNEQFF
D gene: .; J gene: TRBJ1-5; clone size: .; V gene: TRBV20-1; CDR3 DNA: TGCAGTGCTATATCCCGGGATAGCAATCAGCCCCAGCATTTT; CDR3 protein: CSAISRDSNQPQHF
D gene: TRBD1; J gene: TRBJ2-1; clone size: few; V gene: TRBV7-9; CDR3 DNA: TGTGCCAGCAGCAGAACAGGGGCCCCGTCCTACAATGAGCAGTTCTTC; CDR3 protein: CASSRTGAPSYNEQFF
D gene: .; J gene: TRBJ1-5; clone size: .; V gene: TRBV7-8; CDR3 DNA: TGTGCCAGCAGCCGATACAGGGAAGGACATCAGCCCCAGCATTTT; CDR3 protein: CASSRYREGHQPQHF
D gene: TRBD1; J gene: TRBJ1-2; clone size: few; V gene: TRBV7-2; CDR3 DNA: TGTGCCAGCACCACAGGGGACTATGGCTACACCTTC; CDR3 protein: CASTTGDYGYTF
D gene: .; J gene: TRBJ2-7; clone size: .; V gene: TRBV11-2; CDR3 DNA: TGTGCCAGCAACAGTCAGAGCTCCTACGAGCAGTACTTC; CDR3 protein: CASNSQSSYEQYF
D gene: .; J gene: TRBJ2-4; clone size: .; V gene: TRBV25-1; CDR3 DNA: TGTGCCAGCAGTGATAAGGGGCGAACTGGGAGCGGGCTAGCCAAAAACATTCAGTACTTC; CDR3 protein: CASSDKGRTGSGLAKNIQYF
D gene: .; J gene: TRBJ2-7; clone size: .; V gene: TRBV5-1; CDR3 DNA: TGCGCCAGCAGCCCCGGGGCTACCAGCTCCTACGAGCAGTACTTC; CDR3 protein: CASSPGATSSYEQYF
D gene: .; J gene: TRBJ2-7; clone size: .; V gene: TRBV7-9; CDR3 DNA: TGTGCCAGCAGCTTGGCCGGGACGGTCTACGAGCAGTACTTC; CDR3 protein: CASSLAGTVYEQYF
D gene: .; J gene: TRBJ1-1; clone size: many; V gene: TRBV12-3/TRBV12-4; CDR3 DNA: TGTGCCAGCAGTTTGAAGTCGAACACTGAAGCTTTCTTT; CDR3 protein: CASSLKSNTEAFF
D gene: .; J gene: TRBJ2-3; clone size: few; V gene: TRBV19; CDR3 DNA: TGTGCCAGTAGTCCGCGCAGAGATACGCAGTATTTT; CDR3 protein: CASSPRRDTQYF
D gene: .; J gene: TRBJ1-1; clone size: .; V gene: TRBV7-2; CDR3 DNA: TGTGCCAGCAGCTTAAATATGGGCGCTGAAGCTTTCTTT; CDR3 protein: CASSLNMGAEAFF
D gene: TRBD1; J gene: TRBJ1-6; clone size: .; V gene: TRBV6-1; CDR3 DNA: TGTGCCAGCAGTAATTATCCCGGGACAGGGGTAAATTCACCCCTCCACTTT; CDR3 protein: CASSNYPGTGVNSPLHF
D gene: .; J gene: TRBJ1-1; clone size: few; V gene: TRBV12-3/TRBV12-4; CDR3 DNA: TGTGCCAGCACCCTGGGGCTCACTGAAGCTTTCTTT; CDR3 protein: CASTLGLTEAFF
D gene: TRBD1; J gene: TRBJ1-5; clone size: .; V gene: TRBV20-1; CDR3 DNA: TGCAGTGCCGCCGGACAGGTCGGACAGCCCCAGCATTTT; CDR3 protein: CSAAGQVGQPQHF
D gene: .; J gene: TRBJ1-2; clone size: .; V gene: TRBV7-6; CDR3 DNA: TGTGCCAGCAGCTTCTCCAATCCGAACTATGGCTACACCTTC; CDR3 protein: CASSFSNPNYGYTF
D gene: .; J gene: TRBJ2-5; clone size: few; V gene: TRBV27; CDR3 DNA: TGTGCCAGCAGTCCCGGATCTACCCGCGGGACCCAGTACTTC; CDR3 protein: CASSPGSTRGTQYF
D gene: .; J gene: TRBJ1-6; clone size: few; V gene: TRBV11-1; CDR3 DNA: TGTGCCAGCAGCATATCGGCGAGCTCCTATAATTCACCCCTCCACTTT; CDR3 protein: CASSISASSYNSPLHF
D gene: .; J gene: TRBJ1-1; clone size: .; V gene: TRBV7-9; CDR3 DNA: TGTGCCAGCAGCACAGTAGCTATTGAAGCTTTCTTT; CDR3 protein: CASSTVAIEAFF
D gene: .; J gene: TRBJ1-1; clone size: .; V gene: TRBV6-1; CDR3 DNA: TGTGCCAGCAGTGGGACAGTGGGAAACACTGAAGCTTTCTTT; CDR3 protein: CASSGTVGNTEAFF
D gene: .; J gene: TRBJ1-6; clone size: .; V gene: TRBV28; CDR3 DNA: TGTGCCAGCAGTTTTTTCGAAACCTTAAGTTCACCCCTCCACTTT; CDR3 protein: CASSFFETLSSPLHF
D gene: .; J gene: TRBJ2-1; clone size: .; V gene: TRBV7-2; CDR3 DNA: TGTGCCAGCAGCCCTTCAGTAGATGAGCAGTTCTTC; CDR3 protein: CASSPSVDEQFF
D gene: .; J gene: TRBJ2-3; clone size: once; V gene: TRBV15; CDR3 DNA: TGTGCCACCAGCAGGCGAGACACAGATACGCAGTATTTT; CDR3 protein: CATSRRDTDTQYF
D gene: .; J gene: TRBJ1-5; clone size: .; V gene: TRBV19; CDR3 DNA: TGTGCCAGTAGTATAAGCAGCGATAGCAATCAGCCCCAGCATTTT; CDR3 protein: CASSISSDSNQPQHF